What follows describes a single T cell receptor (beta chain). The data originate from a study of Ad26.COV2.S vaccination and SARS-CoV-2 variants. The sample's treatment: around 19 received Ad26.COV2.S at low or high dose, single or two shots; about 5 received placebo; per-sample allocation not given. Specimen acquisition occurred on day 63 following the initial vaccine or placebo injection. Assay used: immunoSEQ multiplex PCR; TCRdb lists only in-frame clones, some missing. The sample includes around 340,000 clones, 88% of them seen just once. This CDR3 is 15 amino acids long. Deletions cut 2 bases from V and 7 bases from J, with 14 bases between. Germline loops: CDR1 MDHEN, CDR2 SYDVKM.

This TCR was sampled from a person between 18 and 60 years old who received the Ad26.COV2.S COVID-19 vaccine or a placebo. The source was peripheral blood, collected in a trial of Ad26.COV2.S vaccine versus placebo. The chain combines TRBV28 with TRBJ1-4, with D unresolved. The CDR3 loop is CASSLGGGEGEKLFF. As DNA, the CDR3 is TGTGCCAGCAGTTTAGGTGGTGGGGAGGGTGAAAAACTGTTTTTT.